Below, 30 T cell receptor beta chains from the same sample are listed, as sequenced in a study of CD8+CD57+ T cells in acquired aplastic anemia. Sequenced patients had shown CD8+CD57+ cell expansion by flow cytometry. Profiles of TCR beta VDJ and CDR3 were generated from a genomic DNA template. TCRdb recomputed calls from the reads with MiXCR, one row per CDR3 protein. The sample lists some 170,000 distinct CDR3 sequences; around 48% were seen once. Sequencing was performed on sorted CD4+, CD8+, or CD8+CD57+ T cells (not recorded which) from PBMCs. The source of these receptors is a human donor with aplastic anemia.

The V gene is TRBV7-9, the J gene TRBJ1-1; 7 nucleotides line up with TRBD1. CDR1 and CDR2 (germline): SEHNR, FQNEAQ (reference sequence). V trimming: 8 bases; J trimming: 5 bases; junction bases outside the gene matches: 14. CDR3 length equals 15 residues. The chain's CDR3 is CASGPLQGMRTEAFF. CDR3 bases: TGTGCCAGCGGCCCTCTACAGGGGATGAGAACTGAAGCTTTCTTT.

This clonotype was counted at least ten times. The chain's CDR3 is CASSLDGGNTIYF. DNA for the CDR3: TGTGCCAGCAGCTTGGACGGTGGAAACACCATATATTTT. The V and J genes are TRBV5-6 and TRBJ1-3; D is undetermined. CDR3 length: 13 residues. Per the germline V gene, CDR1 is SGHDT and CDR2 is YYEEEE. V was clipped by 0 bases and J by 3 bases, with 4 bases between them.

A remark on this clonotype: A read error may produce the germline difference seen at one junction end. The rearrangement joins TRBV10-3 to TRBJ2-7, with TRBD1 matching 9 bases. This CDR3 spans 14 amino acids. Germline values: CDR1 ENHRY, CDR2 SYGVKD. CDR3 bases: TGTGCCATCAGCCCGGGACAGGGTCTCTACAAGCAGTACTTC. This sequence encodes CAISPGQGLYKQYF.

The V and J genes are TRBV29-1 and TRBJ2-6, with TRBD1 identical over 9 bases. Germline-derived CDR1 and CDR2 are SQVTM and ANQGSEA. This CDR3 contains 17 residues. V was clipped by 4 bases and J by 1 base; unmatched bases: 8. The DNA of the CDR3 is TGCAGCGTTGTAACGCGGGACAGGGCGTCTGGGGCCAACGTCCTGACTTTC. Translation gives CSVVTRDRASGANVLTF. The full variable domain, its missing parts supplied by reference TRBV29-1 and TRBJ2-6, is SAVISQKPSRDICQRGTSLTIQCQVDSQVTMMFWYRQQPGQSLTLIATANQGSEATYESGFVIDKFPISRPNLTFSTLTVSNMSPEDSSIYLCSVVTRDRASGANVLTFGAGSRLTVL.

The count of this clonotype is one. This rearrangement joins TRBV19 to TRBJ1-2, with D hard to call. The CDR3 has 11 amino acids. The V gene lost 5 bases and the J gene lost 7 bases, with 8 bases spanning the gap. CDR1 and CDR2 from the germline V gene are LNHDA and SQIVND (reference sequence). The CDR3 loop is CASSGRSGYTF. DNA of the CDR3: TGTGCCAGTAGTGGGCGGTCTGGCTACACCTTC. Combining the CDR3 with reference TRBV19 and TRBJ1-2 gives the whole variable domain DGGITQSPKYLFRKEGQNVTLSCEQNLNHDAMYWYRQDPGQGLRLIYYSQIVNDFQKGDIAEGYSVSREKKESFPLTVTSAQKNPTAFYLCASSGRSGYTFGSGTRLTVV.

The V and J genes are TRBV20-1 and TRBJ2-1, with D uncertain. CDR1 is DFQATT and CDR2 is SNEGSKA in the germline V gene (reference sequence). V lost 5 bases and J lost 7, with 21 bases in between. The CDR3 has 15 amino acids. CDR3 in amino acids: CSAPQREPAVNEQFF. The CDR3, as DNA: TGCAGTGCTCCCCAGAGAGAACCAGCCGTTAATGAGCAGTTCTTC.

Concerning this clonotype: Since no conserved phenylalanine or tryptophan closes the CDR3, a read error is the likely cause. It is unclear where the CDR3 begins or ends on the DNA, so no DNA is shown, and the CDR3 is as TCRdb lists it. This rearrangement joins TRBV2 to TRBJ2-1. Termini included, the CDR3 measures 14 amino acids. Germline CDR1 SNHLY, CDR2 FYNNEI. This CDR3 is CASSEGGAYNEQFS.

This clonotype was seen many times. The V and J genes are TRBV4-2 and TRBJ2-7, with D tentatively TRBD1 (6 bases). V lost 0 bases and J 2 bases, leaving 17 bases between the germline ends. This CDR3 region has 17 residues. Germline-derived CDR1 and CDR2 are LGHNA and YNFKEQ. The CDR3 loop reads CASSQDLGRGPPYEQYF. The CDR3 DNA is TGTGCCAGCAGCCAAGATCTAGGCAGGGGACCTCCCTACGAGCAGTACTTC.

This clonotype has ten or more counts. V is TRBV5-4 and J is TRBJ1-5; D unclear. CDR1 and CDR2 (germline): SGHNT, YYREEE (reference sequence). The ends were cut back, 3 bases at V and 3 bases at J, with 4 bases in the middle. The CDR3 contains 12 residues. The CDR3 spells CASSWDNQPQHF. The CDR3, as DNA: TGTGCCAGCAGCTGGGACAATCAGCCCCAGCATTTT. Full variable domain (remainder filled in from reference TRBV5-4 and TRBJ1-5): ETGVTQSPTHLIKTRGQQVTLRCSSQSGHNTVSWYQQALGQGPQFIFQYYREEENGRGNFPPRFSGLQFPNYSSELNVNALELDDSALYLCASSWDNQPQHFGDGTRLSIL.

This clonotype was detected ten times or more. The chain links TRBV5-4 to TRBJ2-7; no clear D. The CDR3 loop spans 14 amino acids. With 4 bases removed from V and 3 bases from J, the gap between germline ends came to 14 bases. Per the germline V gene, CDR1 is SGHNT and CDR2 is YYREEE (reference sequence). This CDR3 reads CASSPVGSNYEQYF. CDR3 coding DNA: TGTGCCAGCAGCCCGGTGGGCAGTAACTACGAGCAGTACTTC.

This clonotype occurred many times. The chain recombines TRBV5-1 with TRBJ1-2; 7 nucleotides match TRBD1. V lost 2 bases to trimming and J lost 3 bases; unmatched junction nucleotides: 4. Germline lookup yields CDR1 SGHRS and CDR2 YFSETQ. The CDR3 runs to 14 residues. The CDR3, as DNA: TGCGCCAGCAGCTTAGATACAGGGGACTATGGCTACACCTTC. This gives the protein CASSLDTGDYGYTF.

This sequence joins TRBV7-2 and TRBJ2-5; D possibly matches TRBD1 or TRBD2 (5 bases each). Trimming stripped 4 bases from V and 5 bases from J, with 11 bases between. The CDR3 totals 13 residues. Germline CDR1 reads SGHTA; CDR2 reads FQGNSA. The CDR3 is CASSYGAKETQYF. In DNA form, the CDR3 reads TGTGCCAGCAGCTACGGGGCGAAGGAGACCCAGTACTTC.

This clonotype appeared many times. V and J are TRBV7-2 and TRBJ2-5, with 8 bases fitting TRBD2. With V trimmed by 1 base and J by 5 bases, 9 bases remained unmatched. The germline CDR1 and CDR2 sequences are SGHTA and FQGNSA. The CDR3 loop spans 16 amino acids. CDR3 nucleotide sequence: TGTGCCAGCAGCTTAGTTGCTGGACTAGCACCCGAGACCCAGTACTTC. It codes for CASSLVAGLAPETQYF.

There are many counts of this clonotype. This sequence joins TRBV5-1 and TRBJ1-2; TRBD1 aligns across 7 bases. The CDR3 has 16 amino acids. V was clipped by 4 bases and J by 4 bases; unmatched bases: 13. Germline V lookup: CDR1 SGHRS, CDR2 YFSETQ. The CDR3 sequence is CASSQGQSNWGYGYTF. CDR3 nucleotide sequence: TGCGCCAGCAGCCAGGGACAGTCCAACTGGGGCTATGGCTACACCTTC.

This clonotype was seen just once. The rearrangement links TRBV6-5 to TRBJ1-2, with 10 positions matching TRBD1. Germline values: CDR1 MNHEY, CDR2 SVGAGI. V lost 1 base and J lost 5; bases outside the gene matches: 4. The CDR3 runs to 15 residues. As DNA, the CDR3 is TGTGCCAGCAGTTACTTACGGGACAGGGGATATGGCTACACCTTC. Its translation is CASSYLRDRGYGYTF.

This clonotype was seen ten or more times. V is TRBV19 and J is TRBJ2-6, with 7 nucleotides matching TRBD1. The length of the CDR3 is 15 residues. The germline V gene encodes CDR1 LNHDA and CDR2 SQIVND (reference sequence). With 2 bases clipped from V and 2 bases from J, the junction kept 0 bases outside the gene matches. The CDR3 reads CASSITGAGANVLTF. CDR3 nucleotides: TGTGCCAGTAGTATAACAGGGGCTGGGGCCAACGTCCTGACTTTC.

The chain links TRBV29-1 to TRBJ2-1; D remains unclear. The CDR3 is made up of 10 amino acids. The V gene's germline CDR1 is SQVTM and CDR2 ANQGSEA. Trimming left V 7 bases short and J 5 bases short, with 6 bases between. In nucleotides, the CDR3 is TGCAGCGGTACCAACAATGAGCAGTTCTTC. Translating it yields CSGTNNEQFF.

The chain recombines TRBV25-1 with TRBJ2-2; 8 nucleotides align to TRBD2. CDR3 length equals 16 residues. V lost 3 bases to trimming and J lost 5 bases; unmatched junction nucleotides: 8. CDR1 and CDR2 from the germline V gene are MGHDK and SYGVNS. The CDR3 loop reads CASSEAQRERTGELFF. CDR3 DNA: TGTGCCAGCAGTGAGGCCCAGCGGGAGCGTACCGGGGAGCTGTTTTTT. The variable domain in full, with the rest retrieved from reference TRBV25-1 and TRBJ2-2, is EADIYQTPRYLVIGTGKKITLECSQTMGHDKMYWYQQDPGMELHLIHYSYGVNSTEKGDLSSESTVSRIRTEHFPLTLESARPSHTSQYLCASSEAQRERTGELFFGEGSRLTVL.

The rearrangement links TRBV29-1 to TRBJ1-1, with D perhaps matching TRBD1 (5 bases). The CDR3 is made up of 13 amino acids. V was shortened by 6 bases and J by 2 bases, with 13 bases between the two germline ends. In germline, CDR1 is SQVTM, CDR2 ANQGSEA. The CDR3 region has the DNA TGCAGCGTACGCAGGGCCCTAAACACTGAAGCTTTCTTT. This gives the protein CSVRRALNTEAFF.

This clonotype occurred many times. The V call is TRBV6-1, the J call TRBJ2-7; D is unresolved. The CDR3 is made up of 12 amino acids. Germline loops: CDR1 MNHNS, CDR2 SASEGT. Trimming cost V 4 bases and J 5 bases, with 9 bases left between them. CDR3 protein: CASSVQANEQYF. The CDR3 DNA reads TGTGCCAGCAGTGTCCAGGCAAACGAGCAGTACTTC.

This CDR3 reads CASSYSKLLGSPSAFF. The CDR3 nucleotides read TGTGCCAGCAGTTACTCCAAACTTCTGGGCAGCCCGAGCGCTTTCTTT. The chain joins TRBV6-2 or TRBV6-3 to TRBJ1-1; the D is unclear. The ends were cut back, 0 bases at V and 11 bases at J, with 22 bases in the middle. The germline V gene encodes CDR1 MNHEY and CDR2 SVGEGT. The CDR3 totals 16 residues.

The J gene is TRBJ2-7, the V gene TRBV25-1; 9 nucleotides line up with TRBD1. This CDR3 has 14 amino acids. The V segment lost 8 bases and the J segment 3 bases; nucleotides outside the gene matches: 8. Germline V gene data show CDR1 as MGHDK and CDR2 as SYGVNS. CDR3 in amino acids: CASGTQGALYEQYF. CDR3 DNA: TGTGCCAGCGGGACACAGGGGGCCCTCTACGAGCAGTACTTC.

This sequence joins TRBV19 and TRBJ1-1, with TRBD1 as a possible D gene (6 bases). Germline CDR1 reads LNHDA; CDR2 reads SQIVND (reference sequence). This CDR3 region has 14 residues. The V end was cut by 5 bases, the J end by 3 bases, with 13 bases between. DNA of the CDR3: TGTGCCAGTAGTCGCGGACAGATTTACACTGAAGCTTTCTTT. Its protein is CASSRGQIYTEAFF. The entire variable domain, with the rest obtained from reference TRBV19 and TRBJ1-1, is as follows: DGGITQSPKYLFRKEGQNVTLSCEQNLNHDAMYWYRQDPGQGLRLIYYSQIVNDFQKGDIAEGYSVSREKKESFPLTVTSAQKNPTAFYLCASSRGQIYTEAFFGQGTRLTVV.

In regard to this clonotype: A much larger clone is a single base away; this may be a read error. The V gene is TRBV12-3 or TRBV12-4, the J gene TRBJ2-3; 8 nucleotides line up with TRBD2. Germline trimming cut 1 base from V and 6 bases from J; bases unmatched to any gene: 3. CDR3 length: 14 amino acids. The CDR3 nucleotides are TGTGCCAGCAGTTTAGAAGGCGGGAGGGATACGCAGTATTTT. Translating it yields CASSLEGGRDTQYF.

This rearrangement joins TRBV19 to TRBJ2-7, with 9 bases lining up with TRBD2. Germline CDR1 reads LNHDA; CDR2 reads SQIVND (reference sequence). The CDR3 runs 15 residues. J was trimmed by 2 bases and V by 1 base; bases with no gene match: 3. The CDR3 reads CASSIATSGTYEQYF. CDR3 bases: TGTGCCAGTAGTATAGCGACTAGCGGTACCTACGAGCAGTACTTC. The whole variable domain, remainder taken from reference TRBV19 and TRBJ2-7, is DGGITQSPKYLFRKEGQNVTLSCEQNLNHDAMYWYRQDPGQGLRLIYYSQIVNDFQKGDIAEGYSVSREKKESFPLTVTSAQKNPTAFYLCASSIATSGTYEQYFGPGTRLTVT.

This clonotype was seen repeatedly, ten times or more. The rearrangement links TRBV27 to TRBJ1-2; a weak D match, TRBD1 (5 bases). The V end was cut by 3 bases, the J end by 8 bases, with 16 bases between. The germline V gene has CDR1 MNHEY and CDR2 SMNVEV (reference sequence). CDR3 length: 14 residues. CDR3 nucleotide sequence: TGTGCCAGCAGTTTCCGGGGGGGAAACGGAGGCTACACCTTC. Its protein product is CASSFRGGNGGYTF.

This rearrangement joins TRBV10-2 to TRBJ2-2, with a tentative D call TRBD2 (6 bases). From germline, CDR1 is WSHSY and CDR2 SAAADI. V was cut by 7 bases and J by 6 bases, with 21 bases left in between. The CDR3 is 16 residues long. The CDR3 spells CASNGGAGGMAGELFF. The CDR3 DNA sequence: TGCGCCAGCAATGGTGGGGCAGGCGGGATGGCCGGGGAGCTGTTTTTT.

As concerns this clonotype: The CDR3 carries no conserved terminal phenylalanine or tryptophan, so it likely arises from a read error. No DNA is shown, since the ends of the CDR3 on it are uncertain; the CDR3 is the one TCRdb lists. The chain links TRBV9 to TRBJ2-5; the table calls TRBD2, which could not be checked here. The CDR3 is 15 amino acids in total, end residues counted. The germline CDR1 and CDR2 sequences are SGDLS and YYNGEE. CDR3 protein: CASSGGLGSEETQYS.

In the case of this clonotype: Germline is not matched at one junction end, which may reflect a read error. The chain recombines TRBV2 with TRBJ2-7; the D is unclear. CDR3 length: 12 amino acids. Germline V lookup: CDR1 SNHLY, CDR2 FYNNEI. The chain's CDR3 is CASNMGFYDQYF. The DNA of the CDR3 is TGTGCCAGCAATATGGGTTTCTACGACCAGTACTTC.

The V call is TRBV6-2 or TRBV6-3, the J call TRBJ1-2; no clear D. CDR3 size: 12 residues. The ends were cut back, 4 bases at V and 10 bases at J, with 13 bases in the middle. The germline gives CDR1 MNHEY, CDR2 SVGEGT. The CDR3 sequence is CASSFEGWIYTF. CDR3 DNA sequence: TGTGCCAGCAGTTTCGAGGGATGGATCTACACCTTC.